This TCR beta chain originates from a study of blood T cell repertoires in COVID-19. Enrollees, roughly 18 to 90 years old, lived in approximately 25 US areas. Only in-frame clones appear in the TCRdb table, and some are missing; sequencing was by immunoSEQ multiplex PCR. The sample consists of approximately 200,000 clones, 75% to 90% of them appearing once. This clone was detected a few times. V lost 1 base to trimming and J lost 10 bases; unmatched junction nucleotides: 2. Germline V gives CDR1 SGHDT, CDR2 YYEEEE. CDR3 length equals 12 residues. Sequencing was performed on PBMCs or T cells enriched from blood (not recorded which). The TCR originated in a woman between 18 and 29 years old in a cohort exposed to, infected with or recovered from COVID-19 (not recorded which). V usage is TRBV5-6 and J usage is TRBJ1-1, with 9 nucleotides matching TRBD1. DNA of the CDR3: TGTGCCAGCAGCTTGACGGGACAGGGAGCTTTCTTT. Amino acids: CASSLTGQGAFF.